This TCR beta chain was found in a study of T cells in Graves' hyperthyroidism and ophthalmopathy. Study-level information: Staff took peripheral blood when the initial diagnosis was made, before any treatment began.

CDR1 KGHDR and CDR2 SFDVKD come from the germline V gene. V dropped 5 bases and J dropped 1 base, with 5 bases sitting between them. The CDR3 is 12 amino acids. The CDR3 regions of TCR beta were amplified from RNA transcripts. Using the HTBI primer set, a first-round RT-PCR was run on the TCR CDR3. In TCRdb, the multiplex PCR reads were re-called with MiXCR into one record per CDR3 protein. The sample lists about 250,000 distinct CDR3 sequences; approximately 14% were seen once. Newly diagnosed hyperthyroidism, duration under 2 months, in patients aged 18 to 65. Patients were excluded because of uncontrolled infection, other autoimmune disease, pregnancy or lactation.

The V and J genes are TRBV24-1 and TRBJ2-7; D gene uncertain. The TCR originated in a woman in her 50s with Graves' hyperthyroidism that later progressed to Graves' ophthalmopathy. Material for sequencing was blood. The CDR3 region has the DNA TGTGCCACCAGTGGTGGGTCCTACGAGCAGTACTTC. It encodes CATSGGSYEQYF.